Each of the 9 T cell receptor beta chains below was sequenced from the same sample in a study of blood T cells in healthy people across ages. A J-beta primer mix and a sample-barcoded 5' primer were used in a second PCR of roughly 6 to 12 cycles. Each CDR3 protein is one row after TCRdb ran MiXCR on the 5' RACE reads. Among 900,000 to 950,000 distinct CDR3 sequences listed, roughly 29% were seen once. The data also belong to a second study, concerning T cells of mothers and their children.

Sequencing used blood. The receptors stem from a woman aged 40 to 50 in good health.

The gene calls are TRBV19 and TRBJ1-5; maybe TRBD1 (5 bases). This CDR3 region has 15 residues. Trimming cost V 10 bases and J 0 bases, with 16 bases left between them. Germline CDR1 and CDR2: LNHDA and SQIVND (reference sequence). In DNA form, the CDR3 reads TGTGCCACCACCGGGGACGGATATAGCAATCAGCCCCAGCATTTT. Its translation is CATTGDGYSNQPQHF.

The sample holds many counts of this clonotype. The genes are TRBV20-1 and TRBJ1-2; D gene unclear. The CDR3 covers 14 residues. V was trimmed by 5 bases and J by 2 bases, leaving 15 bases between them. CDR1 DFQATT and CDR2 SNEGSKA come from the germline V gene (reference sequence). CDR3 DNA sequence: TGCAGTGCTCACCAGAACAGCCTAAACTATGGCTACACCTTC. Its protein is CSAHQNSLNYGYTF.

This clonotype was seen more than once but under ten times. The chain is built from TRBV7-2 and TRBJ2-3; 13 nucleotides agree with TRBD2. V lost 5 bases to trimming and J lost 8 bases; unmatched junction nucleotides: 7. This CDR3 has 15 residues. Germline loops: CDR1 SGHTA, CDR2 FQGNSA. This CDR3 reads CASSLWTSGGGTQYF. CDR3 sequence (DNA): TGTGCCAGCAGCCTCTGGACTAGCGGGGGAGGTACGCAGTATTTT.

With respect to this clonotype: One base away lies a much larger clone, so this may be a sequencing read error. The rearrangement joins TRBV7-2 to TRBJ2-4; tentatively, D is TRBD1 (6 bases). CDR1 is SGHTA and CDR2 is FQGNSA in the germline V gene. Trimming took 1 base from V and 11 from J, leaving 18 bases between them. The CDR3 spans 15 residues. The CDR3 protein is CASSLGWGPGNLQYF. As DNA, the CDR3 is TGTGCCAGCAGCTTAGGATGGGGGCCGGGGAACCTTCAGTACTTC.

The CDR3 here is CASRPFSGAPYEQYF. CDR3 nucleotides: TGTGCCAGCAGGCCCTTTAGCGGGGCCCCCTACGAGCAGTACTTC. The chain links TRBV7-8 to TRBJ2-7; TRBD2 agrees at 8 bases. The germline V gene has CDR1 SGHVS and CDR2 FQNEAQ. The CDR3 runs 15 residues. The V and J ends lost 6 bases and 2 bases, in that order; junction bases with no gene match: 9.

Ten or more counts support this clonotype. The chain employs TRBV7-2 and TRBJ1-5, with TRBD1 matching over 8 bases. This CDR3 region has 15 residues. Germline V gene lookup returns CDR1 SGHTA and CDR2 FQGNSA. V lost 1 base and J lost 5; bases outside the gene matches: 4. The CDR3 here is CASSLGTGSYQPQHF. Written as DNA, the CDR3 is TGTGCCAGCAGCTTAGGGACAGGGTCTTATCAGCCCCAGCATTTT.

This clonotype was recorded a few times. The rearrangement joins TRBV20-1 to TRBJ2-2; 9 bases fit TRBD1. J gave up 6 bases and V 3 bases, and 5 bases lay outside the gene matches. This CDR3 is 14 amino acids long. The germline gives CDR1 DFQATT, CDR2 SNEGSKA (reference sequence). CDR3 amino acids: CSARGQGLSGELFF. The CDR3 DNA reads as TGCAGTGCTAGGGGACAGGGACTCTCCGGGGAGCTGTTTTTT.

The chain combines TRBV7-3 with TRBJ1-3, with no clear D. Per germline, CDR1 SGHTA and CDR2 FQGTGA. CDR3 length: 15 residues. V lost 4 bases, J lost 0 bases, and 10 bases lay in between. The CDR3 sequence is CASSYTVGSGNTIYF. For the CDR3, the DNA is TGTGCCAGCAGCTATACAGTCGGCTCTGGAAACACCATATATTTT.

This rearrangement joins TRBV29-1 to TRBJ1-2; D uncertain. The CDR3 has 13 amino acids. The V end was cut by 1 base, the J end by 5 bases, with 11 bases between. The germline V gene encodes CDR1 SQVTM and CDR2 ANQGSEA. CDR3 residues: CSVEAEGSYGYTF. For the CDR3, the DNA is TGCAGCGTTGAAGCTGAAGGGTCTTATGGCTACACCTTC.